This TCR beta chain originates from a study of cytomegalovirus exposure and HLA in healthy donors. The study ran its PCR with 60 Vbeta and 13 Jbeta primers. The assay was immunoSEQ multiplex PCR, and TCRdb's table has in-frame clones only and misses some. The table has approximately 180,000 clones, 10% to 15% seen once; the top ten hold 7.8%. Per the germline V gene, CDR1 is SGHTA and CDR2 is FQGNSA. Trimming shortened V by 5 bases and J by 2 bases, and 12 bases separated the two germline ends. The CDR3 sequence is 14 residues long. Sequencing was carried out using PBMCs. The J gene is TRBJ1-1, the V gene TRBV7-2; D may be TRBD1 (6 bases). The TCR was taken from a middle-aged man in good health and CMV-seropositive. CDR3 region: CASSTGQINTEAFF. The CDR3 region has the DNA TGTGCCAGCAGCACCGGACAGATCAACACTGAAGCTTTCTTT.